These T cell receptor beta chains were read from a single sample in a study of T cell responses to AZD1222 COVID-19 vaccine. Sequencing used immunoSEQ multiplex PCR; TCRdb keeps in-frame clones, though not all of them. This repertoire shows around 130,000 clones, just under 95% found once; its top ten account for 0.85% to 1.3%. The source material was peripheral blood, sampled 28 days after the second AZD1222 dose. The receptors were sampled from an adult who received the AZD1222 COVID-19 vaccine. The conserved cysteine and the conserved F or W are not part of the CDR3 here.

j_call | v_call | cdr3_length | cdr3_aa
TRBJ1-3 | TRBV7-2 | 11 | ASSPGSGNTIY
TRBJ1-2 | TRBV3-1/TRBV3-2 | 12 | ASSQGRPGGGYT
TRBJ1-2 | TRBV14 | 11 | ASSQEAGRGYT
TRBJ2-1 | TRBV7-2 | 14 | ASSLGLADLYNEQF
TRBJ2-4 | TRBV28 | 13 | ASSRDRIAKNIQY
TRBJ2-1 | TRBV7-2 | 12 | ASSSLRYTNEQF
TRBJ1-1 | TRBV4-3 | 12 | ASSQDIRGTEAF
TRBJ1-6 | TRBV4-2 | 12 | ASSQSGLDSPLH
TRBJ2-1 | TRBV19 | 15 | ASRGLAGVGRVNEQF
TRBJ1-5 | TRBV6-1 | 13 | ASSEELGTVRPQH
TRBJ1-3 | TRBV5-5 | 15 | ASSRGGQGRTGNTIY
TRBJ2-1 | TRBV11-3 | 13 | ASSPDGQTYNEQF
TRBJ2-5 | TRBV7-3 | 12 | ASSSPGLQETQY
TRBJ2-7 | TRBV7-2 | 12 | ASSQRTGSYEQY
TRBJ2-7 | TRBV3-1/TRBV3-2 | 10 | ASSQVGSEQY
TRBJ2-6 | TRBV20-1 | 14 | SASSGALSGANVLT
TRBJ2-5 | TRBV2 | 14 | ASSRGVAGRQETQY
TRBJ1-5 | TRBV30 | 12 | AWSKQGTNQPQH
TRBJ1-1 | TRBV7-6 | 14 | ASSLVSTGLNTEAF
TRBJ2-2 | TRBV30 | 13 | AWSVAGVVSGELF
TRBJ2-2 | TRBV5-1 | 12 | ASSSTGLSGELF
TRBJ1-1 | TRBV7-2 | 12 | ASSLEASITEAF
TRBJ2-5 | TRBV6-5 | 13 | ASRRTGTALETQY
TRBJ2-5 | TRBV24-1 | 15 | ATSDAGQGGAQETQY
TRBJ1-4 | TRBV30 | 12 | AWSGSGPREKLF
TRBJ2-3 | TRBV7-2 | 13 | ASSWTAGAWYTQY
TRBJ1-1 | TRBV30 | 12 | AWSPDRFNTEAF
TRBJ1-5 | TRBV7-6 | 10 | ASSSGGGPQH
TRBJ2-4 | TRBV21-1 | 20 | ASSKGAWEAVLPTKRSNIQY
TRBJ2-4 | TRBV27 | 14 | ASRNAGNLAKNIQY
TRBJ1-5 | TRBV6-5 | 11 | ASRTSGAQPQH
TRBJ1-1 | TRBV7-9 | 11 | ASRLSGNTEAF
TRBJ2-3 | TRBV12-3/TRBV12-4 | 10 | ASSLTSDTQY
TRBJ2-7 | TRBV18 | 12 | ASSPDQGLNEQY
TRBJ1-5 | TRBV13 | 13 | ASSLGRRGAQPQH
TRBJ1-2 | TRBV20-1 | 15 | SASVLGTRQYNYGYT
TRBJ2-2 | TRBV25-1 | 13 | ASSDLFGGTGELF
TRBJ1-5 | TRBV3-1/TRBV3-2 | 11 | ASSQDMWQPQH
TRBJ2-1 | TRBV5-6 | 13 | ASSLPGAIRNEQF
TRBJ2-5 | TRBV7-2 | 13 | ASSPLAGGPKTQY
TRBJ2-1 | TRBV4-2 | 15 | ASSQDKGESSYNEQF
TRBJ2-1 | TRBV19 | 14 | ASSFRRVTSYNEQF
TRBJ1-2 | TRBV29-1 | 8 | SVPGGIYT
TRBJ2-6 | TRBV4-3 | 13 | ASSQQGLGANVLT
TRBJ1-3 | TRBV18 | 13 | ASSPGQGPGNTIY
TRBJ2-7 | TRBV11-3 | 12 | ASSSSGGAYEQY
TRBJ1-4 | TRBV25-1 | 14 | ASSAKPGQGGEKLF
TRBJ2-7 | TRBV20-1 | 8 | SARGAEQY
TRBJ2-6 | TRBV6-2/TRBV6-3 | 13 | ASSTRVGGANVLT
TRBJ2-7 | TRBV6-1 | 15 | ASSGAVHRARSYEQY
TRBJ2-2 | TRBV2 | 10 | ASSTATGELF
TRBJ2-2 | TRBV7-3 | 13 | ASSRGTSGTGELF
TRBJ2-7 | TRBV18 | 10 | ASSREFYEQY
TRBJ2-1 | TRBV7-9 | 12 | ASSRRGNYNEQF
TRBJ1-5 | TRBV11-2 | 12 | ASSLEGVHQPQH